This T cell receptor beta chain is drawn from a study of blood T cell repertoires in COVID-19 (dated by TCRdb to 2018 to 2021). Some background on the complete study: Collaborator samples came from the United States, Italy and Spain and covered acute and convalescent phases of COVID-19. The material from the prospective study consisted of cDNA or gDNA derived from T cells, B-cell-depleted T cells, or PBMCs. Subjects who had been exposed to COVID-19, were actively infected with it, or had recovered from it provided the deeply sampled blood TCRbeta repertoires that made up the dataset. The repertoires were released in a freely available public database intended as a resource for research on the immune response to SARS-CoV-2. Samples came from the ongoing ImmuneRACE study (first 160 participants) plus 1,254 subjects from 6 global collaborators. A de-identified subject ID, COVID-19 status, age in years and sex were almost always included in the sample metadata. Where available, HLA class I and class II types were obtained from metadata supplied by the sample provider rather than from assay-based typing. Broad study findings and their caveats: How much clinical and demographic metadata was included differed by source and by participant, and the metadata was provided uncurated.

Whole blood was collected in K2EDTA tubes by collaborating institutions according to the institutions' own protocols. For TCRbeta analysis, collaborator samples were shipped as frozen whole blood, as isolated PBMCs, or as DNA extracted from either sample type. According to the germline V gene (reference sequence), CDR1 reads SEHNR and CDR2 reads FQNEAQ. The CDR3, cysteine through phenylalanine, is 15 amino acids long. The CDR3 DNA has 45 bases and is translated from base 1. Deletion took 5 bases off V and 0 bases off J, with a span of 14 bases between the germline ends. TCRbeta CDR3 regions were amplified from genomic DNA by means of the immunoSEQ Assay, a bias-controlled multiplex PCR. On the authors' methods: The number of nucleated cells in each sample was estimated by amplification of reference gene primers within the assay. To quantify the absolute abundance of each unique TCRbeta CDR3 rearrangement, sequence reads were collapsed and filtered. For each sample, productive Simpson clonality was calculated as the square root of Simpson's diversity index across productive rearrangements. TCRdb obtained this table from immuneACCESS and retained in-frame rearrangements with V and J assigned. These tables miss some clones; where compared with another copy, unresolved V genes account for less than half of the shortfall, and the remainder is unexplained. The V and J calls and the clone size are those of that table, but D and trimming were determined from the DNA. Present in this sample are 380,000 or so clones, 70% to 90% of which were seen just once. The ten largest clones capture around 1.2% of the sample.

As regards this clone: Its target antigen remains unknown. Base qualities are not at hand, and no much larger clone is one base apart.

The source is a man aged 35-49 years with acute or convalescent COVID-19. This chain is built from TRBV7-9 and TRBJ2-7; matching of 5 bases hints at TRBD1 as the D gene. The material sequenced was peripheral blood. The DNA sequence is TGTGCCAGCAGCAATGGACACAGGAGCTCCTACGAGCAGTACTTC. Translated, it gives CASSNGHRSSYEQYF.